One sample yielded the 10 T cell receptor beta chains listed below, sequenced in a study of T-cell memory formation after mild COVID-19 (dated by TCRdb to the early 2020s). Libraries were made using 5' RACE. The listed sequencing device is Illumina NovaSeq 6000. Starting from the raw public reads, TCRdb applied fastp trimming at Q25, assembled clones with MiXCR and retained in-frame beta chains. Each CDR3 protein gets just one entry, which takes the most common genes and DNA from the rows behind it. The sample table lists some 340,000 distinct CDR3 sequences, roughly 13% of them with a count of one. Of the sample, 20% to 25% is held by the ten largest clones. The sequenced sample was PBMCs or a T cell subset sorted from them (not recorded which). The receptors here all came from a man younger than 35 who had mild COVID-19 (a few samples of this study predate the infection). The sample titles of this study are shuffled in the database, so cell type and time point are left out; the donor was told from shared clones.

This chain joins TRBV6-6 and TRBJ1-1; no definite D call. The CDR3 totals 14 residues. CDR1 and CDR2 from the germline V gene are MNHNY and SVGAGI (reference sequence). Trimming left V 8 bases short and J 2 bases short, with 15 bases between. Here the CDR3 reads CASGWSGVNTEAFF. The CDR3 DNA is TGTGCCAGCGGTTGGTCCGGGGTCAACACTGAAGCTTTCTTT.

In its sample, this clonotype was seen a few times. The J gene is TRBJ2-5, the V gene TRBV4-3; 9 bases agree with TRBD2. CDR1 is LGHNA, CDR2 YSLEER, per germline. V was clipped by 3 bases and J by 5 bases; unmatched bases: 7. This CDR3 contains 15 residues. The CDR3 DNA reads TGCGCCAGCAGCCATTATGCGGGGGGGGTGGAGACCCAGTACTTC. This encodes CASSHYAGGVETQYF.

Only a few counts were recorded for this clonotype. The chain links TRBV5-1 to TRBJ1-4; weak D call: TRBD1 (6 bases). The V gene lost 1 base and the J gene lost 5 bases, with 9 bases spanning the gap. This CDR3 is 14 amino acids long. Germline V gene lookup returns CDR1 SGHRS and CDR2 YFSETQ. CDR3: CASSLTGSNEKLFF. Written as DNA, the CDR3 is TGCGCCAGCAGCTTGACAGGGAGCAATGAAAAACTGTTTTTT.

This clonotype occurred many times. CDR3 nucleotide sequence: TGCGCCAGCAGCTTCCGGCTTAATGAGCAGTTCTTC. This encodes CASSFRLNEQFF. V usage is TRBV5-1 and J usage is TRBJ2-1; D unresolved. The germline gives CDR1 SGHRS, CDR2 YFSETQ. This CDR3 contains 12 residues. Trimming took off 2 bases at V and 7 bases at J, with 7 bases between the two ends.

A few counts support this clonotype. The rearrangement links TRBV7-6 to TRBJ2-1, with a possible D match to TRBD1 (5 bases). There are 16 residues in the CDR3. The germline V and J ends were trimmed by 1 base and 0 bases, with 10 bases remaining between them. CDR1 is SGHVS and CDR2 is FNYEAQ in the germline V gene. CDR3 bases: TGTGCCAGCAGCTTAGACAGGCCCAGCTCCTACAATGAGCAGTTCTTC. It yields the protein CASSLDRPSSYNEQFF.

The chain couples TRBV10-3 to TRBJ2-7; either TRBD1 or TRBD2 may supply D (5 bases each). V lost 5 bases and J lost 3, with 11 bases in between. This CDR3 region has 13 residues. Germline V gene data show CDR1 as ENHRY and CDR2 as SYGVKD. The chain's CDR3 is CAISPGTDYEQYV. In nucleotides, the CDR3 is TGTGCCATCAGTCCCGGGACGGACTACGAGCAGTACGTC.

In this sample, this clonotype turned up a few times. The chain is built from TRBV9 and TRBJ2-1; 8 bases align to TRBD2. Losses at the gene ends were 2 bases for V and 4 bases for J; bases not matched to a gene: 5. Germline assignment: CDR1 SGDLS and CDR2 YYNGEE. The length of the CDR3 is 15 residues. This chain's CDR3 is CASSVGTRLYNEQFF. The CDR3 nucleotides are TGTGCCAGCAGCGTTGGGACTAGGTTGTACAATGAGCAGTTCTTC.

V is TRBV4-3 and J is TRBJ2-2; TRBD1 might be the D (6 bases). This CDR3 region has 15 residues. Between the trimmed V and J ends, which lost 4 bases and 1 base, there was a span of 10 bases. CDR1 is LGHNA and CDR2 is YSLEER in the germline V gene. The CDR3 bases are TGCGCCAGCAGCCTAGAGACAGGGAACACCGGGGAGCTGTTTTTT. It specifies CASSLETGNTGELFF.

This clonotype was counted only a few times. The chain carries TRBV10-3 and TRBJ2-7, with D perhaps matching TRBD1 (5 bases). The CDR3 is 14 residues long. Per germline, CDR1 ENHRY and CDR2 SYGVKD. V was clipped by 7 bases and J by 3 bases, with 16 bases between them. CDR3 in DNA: TGTGCCATCAAAGAGTCCAGGGTGGTCTACGAGCAGTACTTC. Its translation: CAIKESRVVYEQYF.

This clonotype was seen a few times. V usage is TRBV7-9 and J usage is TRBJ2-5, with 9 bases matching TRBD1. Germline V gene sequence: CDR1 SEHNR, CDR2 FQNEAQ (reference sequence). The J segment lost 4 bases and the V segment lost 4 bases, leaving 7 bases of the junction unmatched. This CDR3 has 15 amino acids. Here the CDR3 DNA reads TGTGCCAGCAGCTCACGGGACAGGGTGGGAGAGACCCAGTACTTC. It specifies CASSSRDRVGETQYF.